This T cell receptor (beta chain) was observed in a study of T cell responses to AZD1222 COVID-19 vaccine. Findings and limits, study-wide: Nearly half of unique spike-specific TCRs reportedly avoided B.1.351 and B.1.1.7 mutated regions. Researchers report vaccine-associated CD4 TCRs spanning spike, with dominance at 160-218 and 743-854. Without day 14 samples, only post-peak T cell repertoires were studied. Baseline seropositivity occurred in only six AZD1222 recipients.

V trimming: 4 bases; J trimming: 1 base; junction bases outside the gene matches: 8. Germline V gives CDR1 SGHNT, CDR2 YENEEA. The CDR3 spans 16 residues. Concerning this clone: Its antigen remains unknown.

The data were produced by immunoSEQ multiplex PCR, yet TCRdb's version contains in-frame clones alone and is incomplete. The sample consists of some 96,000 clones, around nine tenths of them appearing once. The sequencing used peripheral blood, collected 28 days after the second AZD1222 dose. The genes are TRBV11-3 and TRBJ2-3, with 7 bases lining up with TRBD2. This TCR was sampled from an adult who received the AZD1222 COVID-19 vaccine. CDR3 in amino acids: CASSSRAGSGTDTQYF. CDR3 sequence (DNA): TGTGCCAGCAGCTCCCGAGCGGGATCGGGCACAGATACGCAGTATTTT.